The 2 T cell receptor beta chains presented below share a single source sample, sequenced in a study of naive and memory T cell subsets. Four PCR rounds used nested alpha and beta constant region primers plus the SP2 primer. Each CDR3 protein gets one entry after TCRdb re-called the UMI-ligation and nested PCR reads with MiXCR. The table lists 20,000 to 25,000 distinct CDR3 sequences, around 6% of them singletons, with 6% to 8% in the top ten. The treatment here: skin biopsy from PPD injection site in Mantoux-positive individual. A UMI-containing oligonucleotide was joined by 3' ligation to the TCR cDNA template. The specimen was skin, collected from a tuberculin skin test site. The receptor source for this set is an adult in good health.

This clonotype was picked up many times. The chain's CDR3 is CASSPDREVGYTF. The CDR3 DNA reads TGTGCCAGCAGCCCTGACAGGGAAGTAGGCTACACCTTC. The rearrangement joins TRBV7-8 to TRBJ1-2; 7 bases match TRBD1. V trimming: 5 bases; J trimming: 8 bases; junction bases outside the gene matches: 8. Per the germline V gene, CDR1 is SGHVS and CDR2 is FQNEAQ. This CDR3 contains 13 residues.

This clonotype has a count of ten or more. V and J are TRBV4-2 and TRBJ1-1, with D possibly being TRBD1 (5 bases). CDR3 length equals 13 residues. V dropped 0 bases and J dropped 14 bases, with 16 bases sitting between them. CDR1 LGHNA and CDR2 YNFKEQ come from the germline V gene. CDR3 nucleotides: TGTGCCAGCAGCCAAGAGGGTGGCGGGGCGCCATTCTTT. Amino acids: CASSQEGGGAPFF.